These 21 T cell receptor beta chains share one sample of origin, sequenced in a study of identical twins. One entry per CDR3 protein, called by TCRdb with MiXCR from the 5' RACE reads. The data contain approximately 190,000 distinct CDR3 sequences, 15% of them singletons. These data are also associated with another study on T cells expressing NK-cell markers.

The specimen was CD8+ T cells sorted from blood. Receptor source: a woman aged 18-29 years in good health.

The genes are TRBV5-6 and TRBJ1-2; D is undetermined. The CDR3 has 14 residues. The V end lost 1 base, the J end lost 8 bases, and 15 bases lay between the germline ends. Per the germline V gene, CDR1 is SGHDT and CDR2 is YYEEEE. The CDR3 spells CASSLRGLLMGYTF. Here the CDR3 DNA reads TGTGCCAGCAGCTTGAGAGGGCTATTGATGGGCTACACCTTC.

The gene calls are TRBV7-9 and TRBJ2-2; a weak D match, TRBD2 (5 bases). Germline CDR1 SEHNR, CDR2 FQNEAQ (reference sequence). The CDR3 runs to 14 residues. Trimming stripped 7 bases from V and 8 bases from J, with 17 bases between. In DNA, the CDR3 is TGTGCCAGCACCCTTGACTTCGGGATTGGGGAGCTGTTTTTT. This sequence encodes CASTLDFGIGELFF. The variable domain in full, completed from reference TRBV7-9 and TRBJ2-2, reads DTGVSQNPRHKITKRGQNVTFRCDPISEHNRLYWYRQTLGQGPEFLTYFQNEAQLEKSRLLSDRFSAERPKGSFSTLEIQRTEQGDSAMYLCASTLDFGIGELFFGEGSRLTVL.

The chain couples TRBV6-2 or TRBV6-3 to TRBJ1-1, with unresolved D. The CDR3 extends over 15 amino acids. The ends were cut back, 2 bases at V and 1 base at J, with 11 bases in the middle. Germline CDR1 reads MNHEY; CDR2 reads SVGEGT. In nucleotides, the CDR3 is TGTGCCAGCAGTTACGGGTTGAGGGAGAACACTGAAGCTTTCTTT. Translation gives CASSYGLRENTEAFF.

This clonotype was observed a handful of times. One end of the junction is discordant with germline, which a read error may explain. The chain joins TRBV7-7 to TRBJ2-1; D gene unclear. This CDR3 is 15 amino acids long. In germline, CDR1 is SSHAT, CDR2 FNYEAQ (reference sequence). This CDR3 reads CASSFSVGRWNEQFF. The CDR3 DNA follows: TGTGCTAGCAGCTTCTCGGTGGGCAGGTGGAATGAGCAGTTCTTC. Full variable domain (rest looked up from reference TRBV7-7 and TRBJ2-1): GAGVSQSPRYKVTKRGQDVTLRCDPISSHATLYWYQQALGQGPEFLTYFNYEAQPDKSGLPSDRFSAERPEGSISTLTIQRTEQRDSAMYRCASSFSVGRWNEQFFGPGTRLTVL.

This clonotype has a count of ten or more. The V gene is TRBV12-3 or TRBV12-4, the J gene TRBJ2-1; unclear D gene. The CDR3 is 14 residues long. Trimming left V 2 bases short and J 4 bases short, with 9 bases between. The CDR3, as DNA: TGTGCCAGCAGTTTAAGTGTGGAGTACAATGAGCAGTTCTTC. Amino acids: CASSLSVEYNEQFF.

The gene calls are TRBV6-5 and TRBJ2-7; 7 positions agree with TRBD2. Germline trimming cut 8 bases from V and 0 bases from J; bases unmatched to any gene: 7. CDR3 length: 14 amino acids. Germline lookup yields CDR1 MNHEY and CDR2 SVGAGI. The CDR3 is CASGLAEGSYEQYF. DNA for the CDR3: TGTGCCAGCGGCCTAGCGGAAGGCTCCTACGAGCAGTACTTC.

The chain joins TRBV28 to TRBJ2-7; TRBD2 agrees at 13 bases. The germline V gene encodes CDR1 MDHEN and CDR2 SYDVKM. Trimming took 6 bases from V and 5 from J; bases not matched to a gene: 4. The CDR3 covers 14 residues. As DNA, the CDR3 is TGTGCCAGCAGGGGACTAGCGGGGCTTCACGAGCAGTACTTC. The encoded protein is CASRGLAGLHEQYF.

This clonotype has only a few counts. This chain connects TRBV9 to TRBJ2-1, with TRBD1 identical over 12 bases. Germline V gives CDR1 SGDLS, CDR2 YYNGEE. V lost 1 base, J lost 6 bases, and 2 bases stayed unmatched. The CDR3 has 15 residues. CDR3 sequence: CASSVPGQGANEQFF. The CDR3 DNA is TGTGCCAGCAGCGTACCGGGACAGGGGGCCAATGAGCAGTTCTTC.

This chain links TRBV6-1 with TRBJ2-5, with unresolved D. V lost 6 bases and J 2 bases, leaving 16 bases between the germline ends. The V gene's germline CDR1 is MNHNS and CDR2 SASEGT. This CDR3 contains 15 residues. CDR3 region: CASREPQTFQETQYF. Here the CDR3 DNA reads TGTGCCAGCAGAGAGCCCCAGACATTTCAAGAGACCCAGTACTTC.

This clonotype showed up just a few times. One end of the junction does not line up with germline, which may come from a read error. This chain's CDR3 is CASSLNRDGSYEQYF. CDR3 in DNA: TGTGCTAGCAGCCTAAACCGGGACGGATCCTACGAGCAGTACTTC. The chain joins TRBV7-7 to TRBJ2-7; tentatively, D is TRBD1 or TRBD2 (5 bases each). Germline V gene data show CDR1 as SSHAT and CDR2 as FNYEAQ (reference sequence). The CDR3 runs 15 residues.

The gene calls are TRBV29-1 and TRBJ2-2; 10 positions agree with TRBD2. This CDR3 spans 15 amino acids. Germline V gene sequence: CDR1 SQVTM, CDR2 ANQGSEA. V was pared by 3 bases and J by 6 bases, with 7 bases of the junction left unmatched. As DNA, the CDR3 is TGCAGCGTTGACCTAGCGGGAGAGGTTGCCGGGGAGCTGTTTTTT. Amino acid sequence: CSVDLAGEVAGELFF.

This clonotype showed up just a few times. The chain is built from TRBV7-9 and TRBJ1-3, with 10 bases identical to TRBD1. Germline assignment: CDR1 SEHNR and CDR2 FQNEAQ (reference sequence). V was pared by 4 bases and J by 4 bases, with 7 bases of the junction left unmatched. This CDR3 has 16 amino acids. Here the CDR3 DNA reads TGTGCCAGCAGCTCTCCGGGACAGGGGTTCGGAAACACCATATATTTT. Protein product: CASSSPGQGFGNTIYF.

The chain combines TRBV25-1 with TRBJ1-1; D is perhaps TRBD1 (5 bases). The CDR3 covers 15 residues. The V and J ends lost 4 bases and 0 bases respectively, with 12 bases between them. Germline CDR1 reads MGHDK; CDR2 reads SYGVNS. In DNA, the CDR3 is TGTGCCAGCAGTGCCCTGACAGATTTGAACACTGAAGCTTTCTTT. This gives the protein CASSALTDLNTEAFF. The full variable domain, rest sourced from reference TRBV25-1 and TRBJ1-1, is EADIYQTPRYLVIGTGKKITLECSQTMGHDKMYWYQQDPGMELHLIHYSYGVNSTEKGDLSSESTVSRIRTEHFPLTLESARPSHTSQYLCASSALTDLNTEAFFGQGTRLTVV.

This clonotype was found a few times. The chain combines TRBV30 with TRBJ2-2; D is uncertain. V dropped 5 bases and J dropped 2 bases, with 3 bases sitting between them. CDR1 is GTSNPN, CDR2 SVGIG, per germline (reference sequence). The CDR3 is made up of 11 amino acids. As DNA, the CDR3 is TGTGCCTGGGATAACACCGGGGAGCTGTTTTTT. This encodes CAWDNTGELFF.

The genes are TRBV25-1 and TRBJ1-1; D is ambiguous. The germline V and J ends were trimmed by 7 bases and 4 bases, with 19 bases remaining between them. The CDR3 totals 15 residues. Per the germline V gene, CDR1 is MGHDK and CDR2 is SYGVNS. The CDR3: CASTPSKGSSTEAFF. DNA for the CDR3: TGTGCCAGCACACCCTCAAAGGGAAGCAGCACTGAAGCTTTCTTT. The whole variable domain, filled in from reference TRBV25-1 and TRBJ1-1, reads EADIYQTPRYLVIGTGKKITLECSQTMGHDKMYWYQQDPGMELHLIHYSYGVNSTEKGDLSSESTVSRIRTEHFPLTLESARPSHTSQYLCASTPSKGSSTEAFFGQGTRLTVV.

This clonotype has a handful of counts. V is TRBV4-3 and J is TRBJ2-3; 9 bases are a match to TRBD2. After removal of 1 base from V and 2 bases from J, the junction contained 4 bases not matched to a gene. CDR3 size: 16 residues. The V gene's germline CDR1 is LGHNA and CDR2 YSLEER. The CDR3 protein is CASSQGKREDTDTQYF. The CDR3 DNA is TGCGCCAGCAGCCAAGGAAAGCGGGAGGACACAGATACGCAGTATTTT.

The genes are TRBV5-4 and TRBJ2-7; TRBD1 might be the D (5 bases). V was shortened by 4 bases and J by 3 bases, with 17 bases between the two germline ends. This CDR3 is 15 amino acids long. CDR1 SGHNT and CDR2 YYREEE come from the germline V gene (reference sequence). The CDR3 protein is CASSPPDTTGYEQYF. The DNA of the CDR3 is TGTGCCAGCAGCCCACCGGACACGACGGGCTACGAGCAGTACTTC.

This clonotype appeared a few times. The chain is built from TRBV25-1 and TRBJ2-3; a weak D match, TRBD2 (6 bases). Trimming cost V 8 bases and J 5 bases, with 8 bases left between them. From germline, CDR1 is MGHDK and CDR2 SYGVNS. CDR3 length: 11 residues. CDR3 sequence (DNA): TGTGCCAGCGCAGCGGGAGATACGCAGTATTTT. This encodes CASAAGDTQYF.

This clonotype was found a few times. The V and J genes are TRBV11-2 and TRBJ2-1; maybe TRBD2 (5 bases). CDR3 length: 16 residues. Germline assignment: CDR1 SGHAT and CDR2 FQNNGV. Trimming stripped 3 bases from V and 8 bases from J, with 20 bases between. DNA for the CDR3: TGTGCCAGCAGCTTGAGATTAGTGGGAGACAACGATGAGCAGTTCTTC. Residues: CASSLRLVGDNDEQFF.

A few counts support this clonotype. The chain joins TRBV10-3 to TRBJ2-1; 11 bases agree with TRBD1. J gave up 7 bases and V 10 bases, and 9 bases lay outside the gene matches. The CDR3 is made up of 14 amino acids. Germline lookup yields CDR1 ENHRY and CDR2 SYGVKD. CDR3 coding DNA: TGTGCCACCGGGGGGACAGGGGGTTTTAATGAGCAGTTCTTC. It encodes CATGGTGGFNEQFF.

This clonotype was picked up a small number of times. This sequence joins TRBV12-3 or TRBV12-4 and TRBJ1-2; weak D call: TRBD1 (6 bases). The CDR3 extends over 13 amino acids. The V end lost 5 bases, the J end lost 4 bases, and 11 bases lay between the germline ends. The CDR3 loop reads CASSPGQLYGYTF. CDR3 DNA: TGTGCCAGCAGTCCCGGACAGCTCTATGGCTACACCTTC.